The 5 T cell receptor beta chains below all came from one sample that was sequenced in a study of T cells after yellow fever vaccination. TCRdb independently ran MiXCR on the 5' RACE reads; one entry per CDR3 protein. The sample holds about 60,000 distinct CDR3 sequences, more than 5.5% seen once. Source: CD8+ T cells sorted from PBMCs, taken on the day of the first yellow fever vaccination. These receptors were obtained from a man between 18 and 29 years old who received the YFV17D yellow fever vaccine.

In this sample, this clonotype turned up many times. This chain joins TRBV20-1 and TRBJ2-5, with D perhaps TRBD2 (6 bases). The CDR3 totals 15 residues. The germline V and J ends were trimmed by 0 bases and 2 bases, with 13 bases remaining between them. CDR1 DFQATT and CDR2 SNEGSKA come from the germline V gene (reference sequence). The CDR3 loop is CSARDQSSGQETQYF. In DNA, the CDR3 is TGCAGTGCTAGAGATCAGAGTAGCGGACAAGAGACCCAGTACTTC.

The chain joins TRBV30 to TRBJ1-3; D is undetermined. CDR3 length: 14 amino acids. From germline, CDR1 is GTSNPN and CDR2 SVGIG (reference sequence). Trimming removed 2 bases from V and 0 bases from J, with 8 bases in between. CDR3 amino acids: CAWSMGSSGNTIYF. In nucleotides, the CDR3 is TGTGCCTGGAGTATGGGGAGCTCTGGAAACACCATATATTTT. Using reference TRBV30 and TRBJ1-3 for the parts outside the CDR3, the full variable domain is SQTIHQWPATLVQPVGSPLSLECTVEGTSNPNLYWYRQAAGRGLQLLFYSVGIGQISSEVPQNLSASRPQDRQFILSSKKLLLSDSGFYLCAWSMGSSGNTIYFGEGSWLTVV.

This clonotype was seen a handful of times. This chain links TRBV5-1 with TRBJ2-2; TRBD1 matches at 7 bases. The CDR3 is 19 amino acids. CDR1 and CDR2 from the germline V gene are SGHRS and YFSETQ. Trimming at V came to 4 bases and at J to 1 base, leaving 16 bases not matched to a gene. The CDR3 bases are TGCGCCAGCAGCGCCCCCGGGACAGCCAGCACTCTGAACACCGGGGAGCTGTTTTTT. Encoded protein: CASSAPGTASTLNTGELFF.

This clonotype was seen ten or more times. The chain employs TRBV4-3 and TRBJ1-2; possibly TRBD1 for D (5 bases). The CDR3 spans 13 residues. V gave up 3 bases and J gave up 7 bases, with 12 bases separating them. The germline V gene has CDR1 LGHNA and CDR2 YSLEER. The CDR3 protein is CASSHGGGVGYTF. The DNA for the CDR3 is TGCGCCAGCAGCCATGGGGGTGGGGTTGGCTACACCTTC.

A few counts support this clonotype. The chain is built from TRBV7-9 and TRBJ1-1; D ambiguous. The germline CDR1 and CDR2 sequences are SEHNR and FQNEAQ (reference sequence). V shed 2 bases and J shed 0 bases, with 4 bases lying between them. The CDR3 covers 13 residues. The chain's CDR3 is CASSLPLNTEAFF. CDR3 in DNA: TGTGCCAGCAGCTTACCCTTGAACACTGAAGCTTTCTTT. Using reference TRBV7-9 and TRBJ1-1 for the parts outside the CDR3, the full variable domain is DTGVSQNPRHKITKRGQNVTFRCDPISEHNRLYWYRQTLGQGPEFLTYFQNEAQLEKSRLLSDRFSAERPKGSFSTLEIQRTEQGDSAMYLCASSLPLNTEAFFGQGTRLTVV.